This TCR beta chain derives from a study of glioma-infiltrating T cells. As for the study in general: Samples included WHO grade II oligodendrogliomas or astrocytomas and initial-diagnosis grade IV glioblastomas. Presurgical dexamethasone in glioma patients lasted six or fewer days. Whole-study results and caveats: Above-expected tissue-blood divergence occurred in all gliomas, most in low-grade ones. Patients with low tissue-blood divergence carried a signature set of shared blood CDR3 motifs.

Looked up from germline, CDR1 is MNHEY and CDR2 is SVGEGT. V was clipped by 8 bases and J by 3 bases, with 15 bases between them. The CDR3 consists of 14 residues. TCR alpha and beta CDR3 regions were amplified from RNA using iRepertoire nested multiplex PCR. TCRdb independently ran MiXCR on the multiplex PCR reads; one entry per CDR3 protein. The top ten hold 12% of the sample, which has roughly 350,000 distinct CDR3 sequences, less than 50% seen once. This clonotype was seen at least ten times. Its antigen is unknown. This TCR derives from a human donor with low-grade glioma or glioblastoma, undergoing nonglioma brain surgery, or in good health (not recorded which). J is TRBJ2-3 and V is TRBV6-2 or TRBV6-3; D call uncertain. The material sequenced was glioma tissue, nonneoplastic brain tissue, or PBMCs (not recorded which). As DNA, the CDR3 is TGTGCCAGCTCTGAGGCAACCCAGACAGATACGCAGTATTTT. Translation: CASSEATQTDTQYF.